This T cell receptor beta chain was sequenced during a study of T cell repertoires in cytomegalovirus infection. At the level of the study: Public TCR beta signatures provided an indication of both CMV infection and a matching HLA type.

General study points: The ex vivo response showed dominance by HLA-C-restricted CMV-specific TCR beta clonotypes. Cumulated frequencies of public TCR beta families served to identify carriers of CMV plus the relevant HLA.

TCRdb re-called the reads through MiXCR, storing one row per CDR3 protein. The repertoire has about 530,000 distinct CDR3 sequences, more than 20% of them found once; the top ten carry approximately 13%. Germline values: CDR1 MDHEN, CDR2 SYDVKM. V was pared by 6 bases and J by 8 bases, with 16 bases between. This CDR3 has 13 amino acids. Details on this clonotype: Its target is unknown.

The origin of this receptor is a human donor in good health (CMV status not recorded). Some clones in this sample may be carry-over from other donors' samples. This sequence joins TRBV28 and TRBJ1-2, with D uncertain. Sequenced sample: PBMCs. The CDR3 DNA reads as TGTGCCAGCAGAACCCGCCAGATGATGGGCTACACCTTC. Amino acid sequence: CASRTRQMMGYTF.